This TCR beta chain was profiled in a study of blood T cell repertoires in COVID-19. Overall study context: The study drew acute and convalescent COVID-19 samples from the United States, Italy and Spain. The cDNA or gDNA used as material had been derived from T cells, B-cell-depleted T cells, or PBMCs.

Germline CDR1 LNHDA, CDR2 SQIVND (reference sequence). V gave up 4 bases and J gave up 5 bases, with 12 bases separating them. The CDR3 runs to 14 residues. How the authors handled the data: Counts of nucleated cells, estimated from reference gene primer amplification, were obtained. The table came from immunoSEQ multiplex PCR; TCRdb's copy has only in-frame clones and leaves some out. V, J and clone size reflect that table, while D and trimming were determined from the DNA. Seen here are just under 30,000 clones, 80% to 90% observed once, and the top ten hold more than 15%. The J gene is TRBJ2-1, the V gene TRBV19; possible D gene TRBD2, 5 bases. The sequenced sample consisted of peripheral blood. This clonotype was sampled from a man older than 75 with acute or convalescent COVID-19. The CDR3 DNA reads TGTGCCAGTAGTACCCGTCGGGGAGACAATGAGCAGTTCTTC. The encoded protein is CASSTRRGDNEQFF.